The 14 T cell receptor beta chains in this list originate from one sample, sequenced in a study of cytomegalovirus exposure and HLA in healthy donors. PCR was performed using 60 Vbeta and 13 Jbeta primers. The method was immunoSEQ multiplex PCR; TCRdb's version includes in-frame clones alone and lacks a portion of them. The sample has 150,000 to 200,000 clones, around 77% seen once. Sequencing input: PBMCs. All receptors come from a man in his sixties in good health and CMV-seronegative.

The chain employs TRBV7-9 and TRBJ2-5; D uncertain. This CDR3 region has 15 residues. V lost 6 bases and J lost 2, with 16 bases in between. From germline, CDR1 is SEHNR and CDR2 FQNEAQ (reference sequence). The CDR3 coding sequence is TGTGCCAGCAGTTTATCTCTAGGCAATCAAGAGACCCAGTACTTC. It is translated as CASSLSLGNQETQYF.

This chain links TRBV5-1 with TRBJ1-4; D unresolved. In germline, CDR1 is SGHRS, CDR2 YFSETQ. Deletions cut 0 bases from V and 6 bases from J, with 12 bases between. The CDR3 runs to 15 residues. Written as DNA, the CDR3 is TGCGCCAGCAGCTTGGCCGGTACGATCGATGAAAAACTGTTTTTT. It translates to CASSLAGTIDEKLFF.

The J gene is TRBJ1-4, the V gene TRBV15; the match to TRBD1 covers 9 bases. CDR1 and CDR2 (germline): LNHNV, YYDKDF (reference sequence). The CDR3 totals 15 residues. The V gene end was trimmed by 5 bases and the J gene end by 5 bases; junction bases not matched to a gene: 6. The CDR3 nucleotides are TGTGCCACCAGCTTAAGGACAGGGGTAAATGAAAAACTGTTTTTT. Its translation: CATSLRTGVNEKLFF.

The chain recombines TRBV4-1 with TRBJ1-2, with D unresolved. V was cut by 1 base and J by 5 bases, with 5 bases left in between. Germline V gene data show CDR1 as MGHRA and CDR2 as YSYEKL. CDR3 length: 12 amino acids. The CDR3 sequence: CASSQVPYGYTF. The CDR3 nucleotides are TGCGCCAGCAGCCAAGTCCCTTATGGCTACACCTTC.

The rearrangement uses TRBV29-1 and TRBJ2-2; D may be TRBD2 (6 bases). The V end lost 5 bases, the J end lost 5 bases, and 18 bases lay between the germline ends. Germline V gives CDR1 SQVTM, CDR2 ANQGSEA. CDR3 length equals 15 residues. The CDR3 region has the DNA TGCAGCGTTCCTCGGGACTTTTTTGGGACCGGGGAGCTGTTTTTT. This encodes CSVPRDFFGTGELFF.

The chain uses TRBV6-5 and TRBJ1-2; D gene ambiguous. V lost 7 bases and J lost 4, with 16 bases in between. Germline V gene data show CDR1 as MNHEY and CDR2 as SVGAGI. The CDR3 length is 14 residues. The CDR3 region is CASTPLEWSYGYTF. CDR3 DNA sequence: TGTGCCAGCACCCCTTTGGAGTGGAGCTATGGCTACACCTTC.

The chain couples TRBV6-5 to TRBJ2-3, with D uncertain. With 6 bases removed from V and 8 bases from J, the gap between germline ends came to 9 bases. The CDR3 length is 11 residues. CDR1 is MNHEY and CDR2 is SVGAGI in the germline V gene. CDR3 sequence reads: CASSGSSTQYF. CDR3 in DNA: TGTGCCAGCAGCGGTAGTAGTACGCAGTATTTT.

This chain links TRBV2 with TRBJ2-5, with 8 bases aligning to TRBD1. The germline V gene has CDR1 SNHLY and CDR2 FYNNEI. V lost 4 bases, J lost 0 bases, and 7 bases stayed unmatched. CDR3 length: 16 residues. CDR3 protein: CASSGDRFGYQETQYF. In DNA form, the CDR3 reads TGTGCCAGCAGTGGGGACAGGTTTGGGTACCAAGAGACCCAGTACTTC.

CDR3 nucleotides: TGTGCCAGCAGCCAAGGGGACAGGCATCTTTCCTACGAGCAGTACTTC. It yields the protein CASSQGDRHLSYEQYF. The rearrangement links TRBV14 to TRBJ2-7; 8 bases are a match to TRBD1. Germline V gene data show CDR1 as SGHDN and CDR2 as FVKESK. CDR3 size: 16 residues. Trimming at V came to 1 base and at J to 1 base, leaving 6 bases not matched to a gene.

The sample holds a few counts of this clone. This chain uses TRBV28 with TRBJ2-5; 9 nucleotides line up with TRBD1. Germline CDR1 MDHEN, CDR2 SYDVKM. The CDR3 totals 13 residues. The V gene end was trimmed by 7 bases and the J gene end by 6 bases; junction bases not matched to a gene: 6. The CDR3 region has the DNA TGTGCCAGCAACACAGGGGGCAGGCAGACCCAGTACTTC. It specifies CASNTGGRQTQYF.

The V gene is TRBV29-1, the J gene TRBJ2-7, with TRBD2 as a possible D gene (7 bases). Per germline, CDR1 SQVTM and CDR2 ANQGSEA. V lost 5 bases and J lost 0, with 20 bases in between. The CDR3 runs 16 residues. CDR3 in amino acids: CSVRGAGSFSSYEQYF. The CDR3 bases are TGCAGCGTTCGGGGGGCAGGCTCGTTTAGCTCCTACGAGCAGTACTTC.

The V call is TRBV15, the J call TRBJ1-5, with D unclear. CDR1 and CDR2 from the germline V gene are LNHNV and YYDKDF (reference sequence). The germline V and J ends were trimmed by 5 bases and 7 bases, with 18 bases remaining between them. CDR3 length equals 15 residues. For the CDR3, the DNA is TGTGCCACCAGCGCCTGGGCCGCCGAAAACCAGCCCCAGCATTTT. Translation gives CATSAWAAENQPQHF.

J is TRBJ2-2 and V is TRBV5-1; D unresolved. Trimming removed 4 bases at V and 4 bases at J, with 8 bases between. The CDR3 consists of 13 residues. Germline loops: CDR1 SGHRS, CDR2 YFSETQ. In DNA form, the CDR3 reads TGCGCCAGCAGCCCCGACTTCACCGGGGAGCTGTTTTTT. It codes for CASSPDFTGELFF.

This CDR3 reads CASSLSGQGQETQYF. The CDR3 DNA is TGCGCCAGCAGCTTGAGCGGACAGGGCCAAGAGACCCAGTACTTC. The chain couples TRBV5-1 to TRBJ2-5, with 8 bases fitting TRBD1. This CDR3 is 15 amino acids long. V was clipped by 1 base and J by 1 base; unmatched bases: 3. From germline, CDR1 is SGHRS and CDR2 YFSETQ.